This T cell receptor beta chain was profiled in a study of shared clonotypes between healthy human individuals. As to this clone: This may come from a read error, since a much larger clone is one base off. The identical CDR3 is also encoded by other nucleotide sequences in the sample.

Looked up from germline, CDR1 is MNHEY and CDR2 is SVGAGI. This CDR3 is built from 14 residues. Healthy HIV-negative adults without recent acute infections or vaccinations served as donors. The data were produced by immunoSEQ multiplex PCR, yet TCRdb's version contains in-frame clones alone and is incomplete. The table includes hundreds of thousands of clones, around 77% detected once. The V call is TRBV6-5, the J call TRBJ2-1, with D maybe TRBD1 (6 bases). Sequencing input: PBMCs. The sequence came from a woman aged 40-49 years in good health. Some clones in this sample may be carry-over from other donors' samples. CDR3 sequence: CASMRGIDYNEQFF. The CDR3 coding sequence is TGTGCCAGTATGAGGGGGATTGATTACAACGAGCAGTTCTTC.